The T cell receptor beta chain under discussion was sequenced for a study of cytomegalovirus exposure and HLA in healthy donors. On the study more broadly: The same platform as the roughly 700 first-cohort repertoires was used for the 95 to 150 validation repertoires, a later analysis reported. Study outcomes and limitations: The classifier reportedly diagnosed cytomegalovirus status with high sensitivity and specificity. TCR sequences were mostly rare, though some public TCRs occurred in many donors. It was confirmed in vitro that a few of the CMV-associated chains were specific for CMV antigens.

Profiling relied on immunoSEQ multiplex PCR, and the TCRdb table lists in-frame clones only, not all of them. The sample lists hundreds of thousands of clones; about 86% were seen once. CDR3 length: 13 amino acids. V was clipped by 5 bases and J by 4 bases, with 11 bases between them. CDR1 SGHTA and CDR2 FQGTGA come from the germline V gene. About this clone itself: Its antigen is not known.

The chain uses TRBV7-3 and TRBJ2-5, with D possibly being TRBD2 (7 bases). Sequenced sample: PBMCs. The source is a woman aged 25 to 39 in good health and CMV-seropositive. This CDR3 is CASSRGASETQYF. CDR3 DNA sequence: TGTGCCAGCAGCCGGGGGGCGTCAGAGACCCAGTACTTC.